These 6 T cell receptor beta chains originate from one sample sequenced in a study of cytomegalovirus exposure and HLA in healthy donors (dated by TCRdb to 2016 to 2017). The protocol used for the library was the immunoSEQ multiplex PCR assay. For the multiplex PCR, a mixture combining 60 forward primers for TCR Vbeta segments and 13 reverse primers for TCR Jbeta segments was used. TCRdb re-hosts the immuneACCESS table, in-frame sequences only. Its copies lack some clones; in the studies checked, an unresolved V gene accounts for under half of them, and the cause for the rest is not known. This sample gives under 150,000 clones in total; more than 75% of them show up just once. The top ten hold 6.2% of the sample. Sequenced: PBMCs. These receptors all stem from a woman in her thirties or forties in good health and CMV-seropositive.

This sequence joins TRBV6-5 and TRBJ2-3; no definite D call. V dropped 8 bases and J dropped 6 bases, with 18 bases sitting between them. Germline CDR1 reads MNHEY; CDR2 reads SVGAGI. The CDR3 is made up of 14 amino acids. The chain's CDR3 is CASAGSALADTQYF. The DNA of the CDR3 is TGTGCCAGCGCCGGGTCTGCCCTGGCGGATACGCAGTATTTT.

The chain has TRBV11-2 and TRBJ1-4, with D hard to call. V was cut by 6 bases and J by 0 bases, with 11 bases left in between. Germline loops: CDR1 SGHAT, CDR2 FQNNGV. The CDR3 spans 15 residues. As DNA, the CDR3 is TGTGCCAGCAGACTAGACTCAGCAACTAATGAAAAACTGTTTTTT. Its protein product is CASRLDSATNEKLFF.

This rearrangement joins TRBV7-9 to TRBJ2-1; D is perhaps TRBD2 (6 bases). V was cut by 5 bases and J by 10 bases, with 15 bases left in between. The CDR3 loop spans 13 amino acids. CDR1 is SEHNR and CDR2 is FQNEAQ in the germline V gene (reference sequence). The CDR3 spells CASSTRGAGEQFF. The CDR3 region has the DNA TGTGCCAGCAGCACGCGAGGTGCGGGGGAGCAGTTCTTC.

This clone showed up just a few times. The J gene is TRBJ2-5, the V gene TRBV29-1, with TRBD1 as a possible D gene (5 bases). Germline-derived CDR1 and CDR2 are SQVTM and ANQGSEA. With 5 bases removed from V and 5 bases from J, the gap between germline ends came to 6 bases. This CDR3 has 10 amino acids. Here the CDR3 reads CSVRQETQYF. Written as DNA, the CDR3 is TGCAGCGTTAGACAGGAGACCCAGTACTTC.

The gene calls are TRBV28 and TRBJ2-5; D ambiguous. V dropped 0 bases and J dropped 0 bases, with 11 bases sitting between them. Per the germline V gene, CDR1 is MDHEN and CDR2 is SYDVKM. CDR3 length equals 16 residues. CDR3 sequence: CASSLWGSPNQETQYF. The CDR3 DNA reads as TGTGCCAGCAGTTTATGGGGCAGCCCCAACCAAGAGACCCAGTACTTC.

About this clone: The junction departs from the called germline gene at one end, perhaps through a read error. CDR3 nucleotide sequence: TGTGCCAGTAGTTTATTTCTCCGGCCGCAGGGGGCCTCCAATGAGCAGTTCTTC. Residues: CASSLFLRPQGASNEQFF. The chain carries TRBV27 and TRBJ2-1, with 8 bases that match TRBD1. Germline V gene lookup returns CDR1 MNHEY and CDR2 SMNVEV (reference sequence). This CDR3 is built from 18 residues.